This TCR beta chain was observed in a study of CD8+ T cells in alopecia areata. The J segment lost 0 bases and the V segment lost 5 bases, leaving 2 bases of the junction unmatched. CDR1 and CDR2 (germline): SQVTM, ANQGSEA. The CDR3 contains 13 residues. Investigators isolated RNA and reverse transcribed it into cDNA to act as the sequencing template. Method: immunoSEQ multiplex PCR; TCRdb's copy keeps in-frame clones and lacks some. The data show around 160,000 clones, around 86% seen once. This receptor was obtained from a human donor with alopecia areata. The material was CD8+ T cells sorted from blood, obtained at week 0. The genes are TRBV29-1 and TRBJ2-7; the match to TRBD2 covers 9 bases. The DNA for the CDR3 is TGCAGCGTTTATAGCGGGAGCTCCTACGAGCAGTACTTC. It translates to CSVYSGSSYEQYF.